Shown below are 3 T cell receptor beta chains from a single sample sequenced in a study of Graves' ophthalmopathy and Graves' hyperthyroidism. RNA transcripts were the template, and TCR beta CDR3 regions were amplified from them. HTBI-primed RT-PCR formed the first round, and a multiplex PCR formed the second. Each CDR3 protein gets one entry after TCRdb re-called the multiplex PCR reads with MiXCR. The table shows around 1.1 million distinct CDR3 sequences, with around a third occurring only once. Specimen: peripheral blood or thyroid tissue (not recorded which). Receptors originate from an adult man with Graves' hyperthyroidism.

This clonotype was seen at least ten times. The chain carries TRBV7-9 and TRBJ1-2; no reliable D call. The germline gives CDR1 SEHNR, CDR2 FQNEAQ (reference sequence). V dropped 2 bases and J dropped 1 base, with 5 bases sitting between them. The CDR3 contains 13 residues. The CDR3 here is CASSLLSNYGYTF. In DNA, the CDR3 is TGTGCCAGCAGCTTACTCAGTAACTATGGCTACACCTTC.

In this sample, this clonotype turned up many times. This chain links TRBV20-1 with TRBJ2-5, with D perhaps matching TRBD1 or TRBD2 (5 bases each). The CDR3 has 14 residues. Germline CDR1 is DFQATT and CDR2 is SNEGSKA (reference sequence). The V gene lost 7 bases and the J gene lost 4 bases, with 19 bases spanning the gap. In nucleotides, the CDR3 is TGCAGTGTGGGCGAGGGCGGTGGGGGAGAGACCCAGTACTTC. This gives the protein CSVGEGGGGETQYF.

The chain combines TRBV9 with TRBJ2-7; weak D call: TRBD1 (5 bases). The CDR3 is 17 residues long. Trimming removed 0 bases at V and 4 bases at J, with 20 bases between. CDR1 is SGDLS, CDR2 YYNGEE, per germline. The DNA of the CDR3 is TGTGCCAGCAGCGTAGAACCACAGACAGTACCCGGGTACGAGCAGTACTTC. Residues: CASSVEPQTVPGYEQYF.